This T cell receptor beta chain stems from a study of shared clonotypes between healthy human individuals. Regarding the study as a whole: Sampling included only blood; tissue repertoires likely differ.

Sequencing used immunoSEQ multiplex PCR; TCRdb keeps in-frame clones, though not all of them. Among roughly 500,000 clones listed, about 96% were seen once. Regarding this clone: The antigen is not known.

CD4+ cell separation produced CD45RA+ naive and CD45RA-negative memory subsets. The CDR3 contains 17 residues. The germline CDR1 and CDR2 sequences are SGDLS and YYNGEE. Trimming took 2 bases from V and 4 from J; bases not matched to a gene: 7. This TCR derives from a woman aged 25 to 39 in good health. Sequencing was carried out using naive CD4+ T cells sorted from blood. Subset of the sample: CD45RA+ positively selected. The chain uses TRBV9 and TRBJ2-2; 11 positions match TRBD2. The CDR3 sequence: CASSVFSGRVGTGELFF. The DNA for the CDR3 is TGTGCCAGCAGCGTCTTTAGCGGGAGGGTCGGCACCGGGGAGCTGTTTTTT.